This TCR beta chain was captured by sequencing in a study of radiotherapy plus CTLA-4 blockade in lung cancer. The repertoire was sequenced with immunoSEQ multiplex PCR; TCRdb's copy has only in-frame clones and lacks some. The data hold roughly 100,000 clones, with over 75% observed a single time. Per germline, CDR1 SGHTS and CDR2 YDEGEE. V lost 0 bases and J lost 3, with 3 bases in between. The CDR3 sequence is 12 residues long. Sequencing used peripheral blood, obtained from a patient treated with radiotherapy plus ipilimumab. The TCR comes from a human donor with non-small cell lung cancer that progressed on radiotherapy plus ipilimumab. Some clones in this sample may be carry-over from other donors' samples. The V gene is TRBV5-8, the J gene TRBJ1-2; D is unclear. The CDR3 loop reads CASSLGYYGYTF. DNA for the CDR3: TGTGCCAGCAGCTTGGGATACTATGGCTACACCTTC.